The rows below give T cell receptor beta chains drawn from one sample of a study of response to subunit inactivated influenza vaccine. TCRdb passed the RT-PCR reads through MiXCR, listing each CDR3 protein once. In the table there are roughly 520,000 distinct CDR3 sequences, 25% of which are singletons. This specimen was CD4+ T cells sorted from PBMCs, taken approximately 5 days after vaccination. These receptors were obtained from a man aged 45-65 years who received an inactivated influenza vaccine. CDR3s include the opening cysteine and the closing phenylalanine or tryptophan. D genes are given only for firm matches. The size entry is marked missing in some rows and otherwise reads once, few, many or a size class.

TGTGCCAGCAGTTTAGCAGGGGGCGGTAACTATGGCTACACCTTC	CASSLAGGGNYGYTF	NA	TRBD1	TRBV25-1	TRBJ1-2	15
TGTGCCAGCAGTCCACAGGGGGTGCAGCTGTTTTTT	CASSPQGVQLFF	NA	TRBD1	TRBV6-2/TRBV6-3	TRBJ2-2	12
TGTGCCAGCAGTGCCCGGGGCCTCTATGGCTACACCTTC	CASSARGLYGYTF	few	NA	TRBV12-3/TRBV12-4	TRBJ1-2	13
TGTGCCAGCAGCTTGGGGGGACTACCGGCGGAGGAGCAGTTCTTC	CASSLGGLPAEEQFF	NA	TRBD2	TRBV7-3	TRBJ2-1	15
TGTGCCAGCAGTTACTCGAGGTCCGGGGAGCTGTTTTTT	CASSYSRSGELFF	many	NA	TRBV6-2/TRBV6-3	TRBJ2-2	13
TGTGCCAGCAGCCCTTGGACTAGCGGGAGGGTCCGGAGCTCCTACAATGAGCAGTTCTTC	CASSPWTSGRVRSSYNEQFF	few	TRBD2	TRBV5-1	TRBJ2-1	20
TGTGCCAGCAAGGACGAGGCGGTCGTAGGTCAGCCCCAGCATTTT	CASKDEAVVGQPQHF	NA	NA	TRBV12-3/TRBV12-4	TRBJ1-5	15
TGTGCCAGCAGCTTAGCCAGGGAGGACGATGAGCAGTTCTTC	CASSLAREDDEQFF	NA	NA	TRBV7-9	TRBJ2-1	14
TGTGCCATCATGGCCGGGGAGCTGTTTTTT	CAIMAGELFF	NA	NA	TRBV10-3	TRBJ2-2	10
TGTGCCAGCAGCCTAAGAGCGAGCGGGAGGGCCTTCCGCACAGATACGCAGTATTTT	CASSLRASGRAFRTDTQYF	NA	TRBD2	TRBV11-2	TRBJ2-3	19
TGTGCCAGCAGCGCCCCCGGTGACTCCTACGAGCAGTACTTC	CASSAPGDSYEQYF	NA	NA	TRBV7-9	TRBJ2-7	14
TGTGCCACCAGCCGGGACAGGAGTAACACCGGGGAGCTGTTTTTT	CATSRDRSNTGELFF	NA	TRBD1	TRBV24-1	TRBJ2-2	15
TGTGCCAGCAGCTTAGGTAGGGGACTCCCCCCCTACGAGCAGTACTTC	CASSLGRGLPPYEQYF	NA	NA	TRBV7-2	TRBJ2-7	16
TGTGCCAGCAGTGTAAGACAGGGAAGTGAAAAACTGTTTTTT	CASSVRQGSEKLFF	NA	TRBD1	TRBV12-3/TRBV12-4	TRBJ1-4	14
TGCAGCGTTGGACTAGCGGGAACAGGGGAGCAGTTCTTC	CSVGLAGTGEQFF	few	TRBD2	TRBV29-1	TRBJ2-1	13
TGCGCCAGCAGCTTGTCAGGGGGGGTGATCAACACTGAAGCTTTCTTT	CASSLSGGVINTEAFF	many	TRBD1	TRBV5-1	TRBJ1-1	16
TGTGCCATCAGTGATGTGACAGCGAGCTACGAGCAGTACTTC	CAISDVTASYEQYF	few	NA	TRBV10-3	TRBJ2-7	14
TGTGCCAGCAGCCGAGGGACAGTTTTGCTCAATGAGCAGTTCTTC	CASSRGTVLLNEQFF	NA	TRBD1	TRBV7-8	TRBJ2-1	15
TGTGCCAGCAAATCTAGCGGGAGAACCGGGGAGCTGTTTTTT	CASKSSGRTGELFF	few	TRBD2	TRBV6-1	TRBJ2-2	14
TGCAGTGCTAGGGGTACCGAGGCAGGCAAACCCTACGAGCAGTACTTC	CSARGTEAGKPYEQYF	NA	NA	TRBV20-1	TRBJ2-7	16
TGCAGTGCTAGAGATGGGGGGGCCTATAGCAATCAGCCCCAGCATTTT	CSARDGGAYSNQPQHF	NA	NA	TRBV20-1	TRBJ1-5	16
TGTGCCAGCAGCCAAGATTGGACAGATGAAAAACTGTTTTTT	CASSQDWTDEKLFF	NA	NA	TRBV4-2	TRBJ1-4	14
TGTGCCAGCAGTTATGGCGTAGGAGTCAGCTCCTACGAGCAGTACTTC	CASSYGVGVSSYEQYF	many	NA	TRBV6-5	TRBJ2-7	16
TGCAGTGCTAGAGATGGCGCGGATAATGAAAAACTGTTTTTT	CSARDGADNEKLFF	NA	NA	TRBV20-1	TRBJ1-4	14
TGTGCCAGCAGTTACCGTAGGCCGGGGACAGATACGCAGTATTTT	CASSYRRPGTDTQYF	NA	NA	TRBV6-5	TRBJ2-3	15
TGTGCCAGCAGCTTACCGGGACAGGGACTTCAAGAGACCCAGTACTTC	CASSLPGQGLQETQYF	once	TRBD1	TRBV5-6	TRBJ2-5	16
TGTGCCAGCAGCCTAGCGGAGAGAGCGGGCCAAGAGACCCAGTACTTC	CASSLAERAGQETQYF	NA	TRBD2	TRBV7-2	TRBJ2-5	16
TGTGCCAGCAGCCAAGAAGTGCGGATCTCCTCCTACGAGCAGTACTTC	CASSQEVRISSYEQYF	NA	NA	TRBV3-1	TRBJ2-7	16
TGTGCCAGCAGTCGGGACACCGGGGGCTACGAGCAGTACTTC	CASSRDTGGYEQYF	NA	NA	TRBV6-2/TRBV6-3	TRBJ2-7	14
TGTGCCAGCAGCCAACTTTCGGGGACGCAGTATTTT	CASSQLSGTQYF	NA	NA	TRBV3-1	TRBJ2-3	12